This entry concerns a single T cell receptor beta chain. Its antigen is unidentified. This CDR3 is built from 13 residues. CDR1 is MNHEY, CDR2 SVGEGT, per germline. The ends lost 5 bases at V and 16 bases at J; junction bases unmatched: 12. Specified time point: persistent/refractory GD, antithyroid drugs over 5 years with positive TRAb. With RNA extracted from PBMCs as input, the TCR library was made. The data were obtained in a study of regulatory T cells in long-lasting Graves disease. Building the TCR beta libraries relied on iRepertoire HTBI primers, and CDR3 regions underwent Arm-PCR. Study processing details: Across the samples, identification revealed fewer than 75 TRBV and 11 to 15 TRBJ segments. MiXCR, applied by TCRdb to the multiplex PCR reads, yields one record per CDR3 protein. TCRdb's processing, not the authors' own work, is the source of the V and J calls. The data contain a few hundred thousand distinct CDR3 sequences, about a quarter of them singletons.

Notes on the study in general: Among persistent patients, a larger number of public clonotypes were shared (around 3,000) than among newly diagnosed patients (about 970).

Sequenced here: peripheral blood mononuclear cells (PBMCs), sampled when the disease was refractory, from a patient treated with antithyroid drugs. The TCR originated in a female donor with Graves disease. The gene calls are TRBV6-2 or TRBV6-3 and TRBJ2-1; the match to TRBD2 covers 9 bases. The CDR3 sequence is CASSEGVAGVSFF. The CDR3 nucleotides are TGTGCCAGCAGTGAAGGCGTAGCGGGAGTCTCTTTCTTC.